This TCR beta chain was sequenced for a study of T cell repertoires in aging, cancer and after chemotherapy. In regard to this clonotype: Its antigen is unknown.

Study-wide findings and caveats: The repertoire data cannot show anything about immunological memory following chemotherapy. Compared with age-matched healthy donors, untreated hematological or solid cancer patients showed higher blood TCR clonality. Healthy donors lost TCR diversity with age mainly through richness, cancer patients through richness and evenness.

The template was genomic DNA from peripheral blood, not RNA. V was cut by 1 base and J by 1 base, with 10 bases left in between. There are 14 residues in the CDR3. CDR1 and CDR2 from the germline V gene are SQVTM and ANQGSEA. A mixed TRB-A/B primer pool amplified rearranged TRB by multiplex touch-down PCR. TCRdb called the multiplex PCR reads again in MiXCR, with one record for every CDR3 protein. The table includes fewer than 10,000 distinct CDR3 sequences, over 40% detected once. V and J are TRBV29-1 and TRBJ1-1; D uncertain. The specimen sequenced was blood. The TCR comes from a human donor with a solid tumor. CDR3 sequence: CSVEVPTRNTEAFF. The CDR3, as DNA: TGCAGCGTTGAAGTACCAACCAGGAACACTGAAGCTTTCTTT.